A selection of T cell receptor beta chains follows, all from one sample in a study of lymphopenia after photon versus proton radiotherapy. Here immunoSEQ multiplex PCR was the method, and the copy in TCRdb shows in-frame clones only, minus some. The profile covers 35,000 to 45,000 clones, with around 81% appearing a single time and around a quarter taken by the ten largest. The sequenced sample was peripheral blood, obtained from a patient treated with proton-based radiotherapy. These receptors all stem from a woman in her seventies with pancreatic cancer. Each CDR3 is given without its conserved first and last residue.

TRBV7-9 ASSLQPYEQY
TRBV7-3 ASSLHPGQGYEQY
TRBV7-6 ASSFRAFTDTQY
TRBV7-9 ASTGNSNQPQH
TRBV13 ASSLWRASGSPEQY
TRBV30 AWSVQGVTYEQY
TRBV5-4 ASSLRGSDTQY
TRBV1 TSSQDNLVISTGELF
TRBV28 ASSLYGGDKTQH
TRBV5-5 ASSLVGQGYTQY
TRBV29-1 SVEDRSGTPH
TRBV15 ATSRDPAYNEKLF
TRBV7-9 ASSLRAANSPLH
TRBV12-5 ASGPLSGGSEKLF
TRBV18 ASSSLPDRNTQY
TRBV10-3 AISWTANTGELF
TRBV27 ASSLFPPSGGYNEQF
TRBV7-9 ASSLVVSGFYEQY
TRBV5-4 ASSREPDYTGELF
TRBV29-1 SVVWISSYEQY
TRBV7-3 ASSLTSGGPYEQY
TRBV4-2 ASSQGRNEQF
TRBV11-2 ASSLGTTSNEQF
TRBV7-8 ASSLVRTATNEKLF
TRBV30 AWSNSGQGTTEAF
TRBV6-4 ASSDSTGMETQY
TRBV27 ASKPGANYGYT
TRBV10-1 ASRKGLAGEQF
TRBV11-3 ASSPLCGRDRGGNQPQH
TRBV5-1 ASSLGQGGEKLF
TRBV19 ASSRGGSSYNEQF
TRBV28 ASSLNLGGLSDTQY
TRBV18 ASSPNGKTGGGEQY
TRBV2 ASTRGAAQY
TRBV6-6 ASSYAQGSTEAF
TRBV15 ATSREDPQETQY
TRBV11-2 ASSLARGGFEQPQH
TRBV4-3 ASSQGSSGNTIY
TRBV23-1 ASSHQGVQTEAF
TRBV30 AWSPGGEAF
TRBV5-6 ASSRQVNTEAF
TRBV7-9 ASSPYLGQGGNWNYEQY
TRBV5-1 ASSLALGGASSYNEQF
TRBV11-3 ASSLERYGLEEAF
TRBV4-3 ASSWTGAATNEKLF
TRBV7-6 ASSLEQGTQY
TRBV28 ASSLPMTIDTQY
TRBV10-3 AISESGQGTEAF
TRBV5-1 AGSLGGGRGQGQETQY
TRBV5-1 ASSGTGQGNSPLH
TRBV27 ASGQREPSSYEQY
TRBV7-2 ASSQKWRGVFGNYGYT
TRBV7-3 ASSLGGSTEAF
TRBV5-1 ASSRTRQETQY
TRBV28 ASSIQQGEAF
TRBV6-6 ASSITRGDSYNEQF
TRBV11-3 ASSLQGMETQY